This T cell receptor beta chain was found in a study of cytomegalovirus exposure and HLA in healthy donors. Only a few counts were recorded for this clone. CDR3 length: 14 residues. Germline lookup yields CDR1 SGHNT and CDR2 YYREEE (reference sequence). Trimming took off 3 bases at V and 7 bases at J, with 13 bases between the two ends. It was with 60 Vbeta and 13 Jbeta primers that the PCR ran. Data came from immunoSEQ multiplex PCR; TCRdb stores just in-frame clones and leaves some out. Among about 120,000 clones, about 9.4% were seen once, and the ten largest hold 6% to 7.5%. The specimen was PBMCs. This TCR derives from a woman aged 40 to 50 in good health and CMV-seropositive. The V and J genes are TRBV5-4 and TRBJ1-4, with unresolved D. This CDR3 reads CASSSWVAGEKLFF. CDR3 sequence (DNA): TGTGCCAGCAGCTCCTGGGTTGCAGGTGAAAAACTGTTTTTT.